The 15 T cell receptor beta chains in this list originate from one sample, sequenced in a study of shared clonotypes between healthy human individuals. Assay used: immunoSEQ multiplex PCR; TCRdb lists only in-frame clones, some missing. Seen here are 2,500,000 or so clones, around 90% observed once, and the top ten hold around 0.35%. Input material: naive CD4+ T cells from PBMCs. The subset was: CD45RA+ positively selected. The receptors come from a young man in good health. Some clones in this sample may be carry-over from other donors' samples.

Turning to this clone: The identical CDR3 is also encoded by other nucleotide sequences in the sample. This sequence joins TRBV14 and TRBJ2-3; a weak D match, TRBD2 (5 bases). The length of the CDR3 is 14 residues. Trimming took off 4 bases at V and 3 bases at J, with 11 bases between the two ends. Germline CDR1 SGHDN, CDR2 FVKESK. CDR3 sequence (DNA): TGTGCCAGCAGCCGCCGGGGTTCGACAGATACGCAGTATTTT. As protein: CASSRRGSTDTQYF.

The chain uses TRBV5-1 and TRBJ2-5, with TRBD2 matching over 8 bases. The CDR3 has 14 amino acids. With V trimmed by 4 bases and J by 1 base, 3 bases remained unmatched. The germline CDR1 and CDR2 sequences are SGHRS and YFSETQ. CDR3 in amino acids: CASSLSGSQETQYF. The CDR3, as DNA: TGCGCCAGCAGCCTGAGCGGGAGCCAAGAGACCCAGTACTTC.

The chain recombines TRBV19 with TRBJ1-4; 7 nucleotides line up with TRBD1. After removal of 8 bases from V and 4 bases from J, the junction contained 4 bases not matched to a gene. The CDR3 runs to 13 residues. From germline, CDR1 is LNHDA and CDR2 SQIVND (reference sequence). The CDR3 coding sequence is TGTGCCAGTGCGGGACAGCTTAATGAAAAACTGTTTTTT. It yields the protein CASAGQLNEKLFF.

This sequence joins TRBV5-1 and TRBJ2-3; a possible D gene is TRBD2 (5 bases). V was cut by 7 bases and J by 1 base, with 10 bases left in between. The germline gives CDR1 SGHRS, CDR2 YFSETQ. The CDR3 length is 13 residues. The CDR3 sequence is CASLASGTDTQYF. CDR3 bases: TGCGCCAGCCTAGCCAGCGGCACAGATACGCAGTATTTT.

The V call is TRBV5-4, the J call TRBJ2-7; D is unclear. Germline assignment: CDR1 SGHNT and CDR2 YYREEE (reference sequence). This CDR3 is built from 16 residues. V was pared by 4 bases and J by 1 base, with 18 bases between. CDR3 nucleotide sequence: TGTGCCAGCAGCCCCAAAGCCAACAAACCATCCTACGAGCAGTACTTC. It encodes CASSPKANKPSYEQYF.

The chain links TRBV7-2 to TRBJ1-3; D call uncertain. CDR1 and CDR2 from the germline V gene are SGHTA and FQGNSA. The germline V and J ends were trimmed by 0 bases and 8 bases, with 11 bases remaining between them. The CDR3 has 14 residues. Written as DNA, the CDR3 is TGTGCCAGCAGCTTAGCATTTTTCGGCGACACCATATATTTT. It codes for CASSLAFFGDTIYF.

The chain carries TRBV5-1 and TRBJ2-7; TRBD2 aligns across 9 bases. Germline CDR1 reads SGHRS; CDR2 reads YFSETQ. V dropped 1 base and J dropped 5; count of bases not matched to a gene: 10. The CDR3 spans 16 residues. This CDR3 reads CASSLFGPRGRDEQYF. CDR3 coding DNA: TGCGCCAGCAGCTTGTTCGGACCACGCGGGAGGGACGAGCAGTACTTC.

In nucleotides, the CDR3 is TGTGCCACGGAACTTCCTAGACACTATGGCTACACCTTC. Translating it yields CATELPRHYGYTF. The chain carries TRBV7-9 and TRBJ1-2; no definite D call. Per germline, CDR1 SEHNR and CDR2 FQNEAQ (reference sequence). With 10 bases removed from V and 3 bases from J, the gap between germline ends came to 15 bases. This CDR3 spans 13 amino acids. Full variable domain (rest looked up from reference TRBV7-9 and TRBJ1-2): DTGVSQNPRHKITKRGQNVTFRCDPISEHNRLYWYRQTLGQGPEFLTYFQNEAQLEKSRLLSDRFSAERPKGSFSTLEIQRTEQGDSAMYLCATELPRHYGYTFGSGTRLTVV.

The rearrangement uses TRBV4-2 and TRBJ1-4; 9 bases fit TRBD1. Germline V lookup: CDR1 LGHNA, CDR2 YNFKEQ. The junction had 10 bases not matched to a gene; V was cut back by 6 bases and J by 8 bases. This CDR3 is built from 15 residues. The CDR3 bases are TGTGCCAGCAGAGAGACCGGGACAGGGTCGGAAAAACTGTTTTTT. Amino acids: CASRETGTGSEKLFF.

The chain carries TRBV19 and TRBJ1-5; weak D call: TRBD1 (6 bases). The V end was cut by 5 bases, the J end by 6 bases, with 17 bases between. The CDR3 runs 15 residues. Germline V gives CDR1 LNHDA, CDR2 SQIVND (reference sequence). This chain's CDR3 is CASSSSRVDSQPQHF. The DNA of the CDR3 is TGTGCCAGTAGTTCCTCACGGGTGGACAGTCAGCCCCAGCATTTT.

The chain carries TRBV2 and TRBJ2-5; tentatively, D is TRBD1 (6 bases). Trimming shortened V by 7 bases and J by 4 bases, and 16 bases separated the two germline ends. Germline CDR1 and CDR2: SNHLY and FYNNEI. This CDR3 has 14 amino acids. CDR3 loop: CASMYNRAPETQYF. DNA of the CDR3: TGTGCCAGCATGTACAACAGGGCCCCAGAGACCCAGTACTTC.

Concerning this clone: Other DNA sequences of this sample code for an identical CDR3. This sequence joins TRBV20-1 and TRBJ2-7; D remains ambiguous. The CDR3 loop spans 11 amino acids. Germline V CDR1 and CDR2: DFQATT, SNEGSKA (reference sequence). Trimming cost V 6 bases and J 5 bases, with 11 bases left between them. Written as DNA, the CDR3 is TGCAGTGCAAGGGCCCGGGACGAGCAGTACTTC. Translated, it gives CSARARDEQYF.

In this sample, this clone turned up a few times. This chain joins TRBV10-3 and TRBJ1-2; TRBD1 aligns across 7 bases. The CDR3 length is 14 residues. Trimming removed 3 bases from V and 4 bases from J; junction bases left unmatched: 5. Per the germline V gene, CDR1 is ENHRY and CDR2 is SYGVKD. The CDR3 protein is CAISEGTESYGYTF. The CDR3 DNA follows: TGTGCCATCAGTGAAGGGACAGAATCCTATGGCTACACCTTC.

In the case of this clone: The same CDR3 arises from other DNA sequences in this sample as well. CDR3 coding DNA: TGTGCCTGGAGTGTAACAGGAAACACCATATATTTT. Translated: CAWSVTGNTIYF. This chain joins TRBV30 and TRBJ1-3; D is undetermined. CDR3 size: 12 residues. The V gene lost 0 bases and the J gene lost 4 bases, with 4 bases spanning the gap. Looked up from germline, CDR1 is GTSNPN and CDR2 is SVGIG (reference sequence).

The chain carries TRBV9 and TRBJ2-7; possible D gene TRBD2, 6 bases. Germline V gene lookup returns CDR1 SGDLS and CDR2 YYNGEE. The CDR3 spans 14 residues. Trimming left V 2 bases short and J 5 bases short, with 14 bases between. CDR3 amino acids: CASSVDGSTHEQYF. CDR3 bases: TGTGCCAGCAGCGTGGACGGGAGTACCCACGAGCAGTACTTC.